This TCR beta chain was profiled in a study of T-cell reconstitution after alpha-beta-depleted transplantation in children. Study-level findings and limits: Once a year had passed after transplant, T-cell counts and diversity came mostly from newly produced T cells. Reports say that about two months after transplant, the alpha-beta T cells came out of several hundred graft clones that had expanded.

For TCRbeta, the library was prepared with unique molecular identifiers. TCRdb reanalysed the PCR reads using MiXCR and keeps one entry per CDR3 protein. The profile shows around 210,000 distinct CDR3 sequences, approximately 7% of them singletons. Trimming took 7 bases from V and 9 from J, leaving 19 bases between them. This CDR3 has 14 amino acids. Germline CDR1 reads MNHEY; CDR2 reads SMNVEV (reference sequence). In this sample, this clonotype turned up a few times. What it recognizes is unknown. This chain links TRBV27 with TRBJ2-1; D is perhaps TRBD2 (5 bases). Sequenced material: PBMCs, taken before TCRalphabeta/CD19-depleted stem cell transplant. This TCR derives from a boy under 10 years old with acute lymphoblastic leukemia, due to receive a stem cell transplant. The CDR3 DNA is TGTGCCAGCAAGAGGGTACTCCTTTCTGGTGAGCAGTTCTTC. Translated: CASKRVLLSGEQFF.